This T cell receptor (beta chain) came from a study of blood T cell repertoires in COVID-19. On the study more broadly: Italy, Spain and the United States were the sources of the convalescent and acute COVID-19 samples.

CDR1 is SGHNT and CDR2 is YENEEA in the germline V gene. The CDR3 spans 13 residues. V lost 8 bases and J 5 bases, leaving 13 bases between the germline ends. TCRdb keeps only in-frame clones here, not all; method: immunoSEQ multiplex PCR. The profile shows about half a million clones, approximately 89% of them singletons. This clone has just one count. V and J are TRBV11-3 and TRBJ2-1; D possibly corresponds to TRBD2 (5 bases). The material sequenced was peripheral blood. This clonotype was sampled from a man between 18 and 29 years old with COVID-19, enrolled during active disease. The CDR3 protein is CASGVGRNNEQFF. The DNA of the CDR3 is TGTGCCAGCGGGGTAGGGAGAAACAATGAGCAGTTCTTC. Full variable domain (remainder filled in from reference TRBV11-3 and TRBJ2-1): EAGVVQSPRYKIIEKKQPVAFWCNPISGHNTLYWYLQNLGQGPELLIRYENEEAVDDSQLPKDRFSAERLKGVDSTLKIQPAELGDSAVYLCASGVGRNNEQFFGPGTRLTVL.